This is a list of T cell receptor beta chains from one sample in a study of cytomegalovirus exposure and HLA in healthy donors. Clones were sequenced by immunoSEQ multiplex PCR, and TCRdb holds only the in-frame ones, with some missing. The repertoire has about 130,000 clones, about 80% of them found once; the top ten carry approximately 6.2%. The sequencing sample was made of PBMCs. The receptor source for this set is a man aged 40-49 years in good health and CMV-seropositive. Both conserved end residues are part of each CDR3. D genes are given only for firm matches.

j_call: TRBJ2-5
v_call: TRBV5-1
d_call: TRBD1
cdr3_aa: CASTTGGAEETQYF
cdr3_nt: TGCGCCAGCACGACAGGGGGCGCGGAAGAGACCCAGTACTTC

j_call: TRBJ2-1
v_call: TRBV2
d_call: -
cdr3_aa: CASRLAGGTNNEQFF
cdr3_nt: TGTGCCAGCAGACTTGCAGGGGGGACCAACAATGAGCAGTTCTTC

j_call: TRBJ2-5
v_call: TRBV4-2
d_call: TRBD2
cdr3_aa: CASSQELAGETQYF
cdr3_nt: TGTGCCAGCAGCCAAGAACTAGCGGGAGAGACCCAGTACTTC

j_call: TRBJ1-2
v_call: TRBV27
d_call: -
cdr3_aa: CASSFHPVNYGYTF
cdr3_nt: TGTGCCAGCAGTTTTCACCCGGTCAACTATGGCTACACCTTC

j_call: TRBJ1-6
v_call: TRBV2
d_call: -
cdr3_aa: CASNGGTNSPLHF
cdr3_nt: TGTGCCAGCAATGGCGGAACCAATTCACCCCTCCACTTT

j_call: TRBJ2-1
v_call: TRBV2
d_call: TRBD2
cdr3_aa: CASSPLAGGYNEQFF
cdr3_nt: TGTGCCAGCAGTCCTCTAGCGGGGGGTTACAATGAGCAGTTCTTC

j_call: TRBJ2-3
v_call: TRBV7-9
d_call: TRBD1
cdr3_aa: CASSRRPGQEAAQYF
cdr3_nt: TGTGCCAGCAGCCGGCGACCGGGACAGGAGGCCGCTCAGTATTTT

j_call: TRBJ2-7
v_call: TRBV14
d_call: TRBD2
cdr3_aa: CASSSLSGRAREQYF
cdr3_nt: TGTGCCAGCAGCTCCCTTTCCGGGAGGGCCAGAGAGCAGTACTTC

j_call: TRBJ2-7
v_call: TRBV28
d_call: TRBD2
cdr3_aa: CASSQLAGPYEQYF
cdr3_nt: TGTGCCAGCAGTCAGCTAGCGGGGCCCTACGAGCAGTACTTC

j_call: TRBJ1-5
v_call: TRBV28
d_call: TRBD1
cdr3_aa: CASSLAGTGAVFRNQPQHF
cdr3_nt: TGTGCCAGCAGTTTAGCCGGGACAGGGGCTGTGTTTCGCAATCAGCCCCAGCATTTT

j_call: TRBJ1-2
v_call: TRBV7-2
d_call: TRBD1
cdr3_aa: CASSSRDRVAGYTF
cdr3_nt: TGTGCCAGCAGCTCAAGGGACAGGGTCGCCGGCTACACCTTC